This T cell receptor (beta chain) is drawn from a study of cytomegalovirus exposure and HLA in healthy donors. The study, taken as a whole, reports: Per published reports, the classifier diagnosed cytomegalovirus status with high specificity and sensitivity.

Of note for this clone: Its antigen is currently unknown.

The PCR had 60 Vbeta and 13 Jbeta primers. Libraries were prepared by immunoSEQ multiplex PCR; TCRdb keeps only in-frame clonotypes and omits some of them. The data contain about 160,000 clones, 70% to 85% of them singletons. Sequencing was performed on PBMCs. This TCR derives from a man in his forties or fifties in good health and CMV-seropositive.

As DNA, the CDR3 is TGTGCCAGCAGCCGAACAGGGGGCTATGGCTACACCTTC. As protein: CASSRTGGYGYTF. The chain has TRBV7-6 and TRBJ1-2; 8 bases map to TRBD1. The CDR3 is 13 residues long. Unmatched junction bases numbered 3, after V lost 5 bases and J lost 4 bases. Germline V gives CDR1 SGHVS, CDR2 FNYEAQ.